The T cell receptor (beta chain) under discussion was sequenced for a study of T cells expressing NK-cell markers (dated by TCRdb to the early 2020s). General notes on the study: In sorted CD3+CD56+NKG2C+, CD3+CD56+NKG2C- and CD3+CD56-NKG2C+ T-cell subsets from 7 or 8 donors, TCR beta-chain repertoires were profiled. Libraries were sequenced as 2 x 150 bp reads on Illumina HiSeq 2000/2500, MiSeq or NextSeq. Randomly selected healthy volunteers, three men and five women, were used as the eight sequenced donors. Among the eight sequenced donors, seven were HCMV-seropositive and one was HCMV-seronegative. Broad study findings and their caveats: In more than five donors, the dominant CD3+CD56+NKG2C+ clonotypes were found to rank among the top 10 CD8+ clonotypes and to make up roughly 1.0-7.5% of CD8+ T cells. Those dominant clonotypes were again the most abundant among CD3+CD56-NKG2C+ cells in a few donors, at roughly 28.3-65%. Whether the expanded NKG2C-expressing T cell clones were specific for HCMV antigens remained unclear.

A commercial ELISA kit detecting HCMV-specific IgG in serum was used to determine HCMV serostatus. Peripheral blood mononuclear cells were isolated from blood by Ficoll density gradient centrifugation. Worth noting for this clonotype: Its antigen specificity is not known.

The CDR3 has 15 amino acids, counting the end cysteine and phenylalanine. No DNA is listed. According to the germline V gene (reference sequence), CDR1 reads SGHKS and CDR2 reads YYEKEE. The listed sequencing device is Illumina HiSeq 2000. 5'RACE template switching, by which a universal primer site and unique molecular identifiers were added, was used to make TCR beta cDNA libraries. cDNA synthesis was primed from the TCR beta constant segment, followed by two successive PCR amplification steps. In the original analysis: Reads were demultiplexed and grouped by UMI with MIGEC, and clonotypes were assembled and quantified with MiTCR. Only TCR cDNA sequences supported by at least two reads were kept to exclude erroneous sequences. The tcR package was used for downstream repertoire analysis, and clonotypes were matched between fractions using CDR3 nucleotide sequence together with V segment. VDJmatch was used to annotate antigen specificity against VDJdb, with one amino acid substitution allowed in CDR3. Following reprocessing of the reads by TCRdb, the data hold one row per CDR3 protein sequence and no DNA is available. TCRdb, not the original authors, processed these V and J calls. The sample table on file contains approximately 440,000 distinct CDR3 sequences. Approximately 1.4% of the sample belongs to the ten largest clones.

The sequenced material came from blood T cells: a sorted CD56 or NKG2C T cell subset, CD4+ or CD8+ T cells, or bulk PBMC T cells (not recorded which). This clonotype originated in a woman aged 50 to 60 in good health. Donor details come from another sample of the same person, matched by shared clones. The chain is assembled from TRBV5-5 and TRBJ2-1; absent DNA, TCRdb's TRBD2 call cannot be checked. The CDR3 sequence is CASSLDSGSYNEQFF.